The 27 T cell receptor beta chains in this list originate from one sample, sequenced in a study of cytomegalovirus exposure and HLA in healthy donors. The table came from immunoSEQ multiplex PCR; TCRdb's copy has only in-frame clones and leaves some out. The sample lists 330,000 or so clones, approximately 90% seen once, with more than 0.8% in the top ten. Specimen: PBMCs. Receptors were obtained from a woman in her late teens or twenties in good health and CMV-seronegative.

This CDR3 reads CASSLAGGAYEQYF. CDR3 bases: TGTGCCAGCAGCTTGGCGGGTGGCGCCTACGAGCAGTACTTC. This chain connects TRBV5-4 to TRBJ2-7; D uncertain. V lost 0 bases to trimming and J lost 2 bases, with 9 bases between them. Germline CDR1 is SGHNT and CDR2 is YYREEE (reference sequence). This CDR3 is 14 amino acids long.

This clone was recorded a few times. V gene TRBV11-2 combines with J gene TRBJ1-2, with 7 bases lining up with TRBD1. This CDR3 is 14 amino acids long. Germline V gene sequence: CDR1 SGHAT, CDR2 FQNNGV. V lost 5 bases to trimming and J lost 4 bases; unmatched junction nucleotides: 7. The CDR3 sequence: CASSPRAGGYGYTF. The CDR3 DNA reads as TGTGCCAGCAGCCCACGGGCAGGGGGCTATGGCTACACCTTC.

In the case of this clone: Within the sample, other DNA sequences also encode this same CDR3. This chain uses TRBV29-1 with TRBJ2-7; possibly TRBD2 for D (5 bases). This CDR3 contains 12 residues. With 6 bases removed from V and 1 base from J, the gap between germline ends came to 10 bases. Germline V gene sequence: CDR1 SQVTM, CDR2 ANQGSEA. CDR3 in DNA: TGCAGCGTGGTTGAGGGATCCTACGAGCAGTACTTC. This sequence encodes CSVVEGSYEQYF.

The genes are TRBV19 and TRBJ1-5, with D maybe TRBD1 (6 bases). Germline-derived CDR1 and CDR2 are LNHDA and SQIVND (reference sequence). V was shortened by 3 bases and J by 5 bases, with 8 bases between the two germline ends. The CDR3 totals 13 residues. The CDR3 DNA is TGTGCCAGTAGTATCGAGGGGGATCAGCCCCAGCATTTT. It translates to CASSIEGDQPQHF.

The CDR3 nucleotides are TGTGCCAGCAGTCCCCGGGGTACCTACGAGCAGTACTTC. Amino acids: CASSPRGTYEQYF. This chain joins TRBV6-5 and TRBJ2-7; D might be TRBD2 (5 bases). The V and J ends lost 5 bases and 2 bases respectively, with 10 bases between them. Germline assignment: CDR1 MNHEY and CDR2 SVGAGI. This CDR3 spans 13 amino acids.

DNA of the CDR3: TGTGCCAGTAGCGCTAGACAGTTACAAGAGACCCAGTACTTC. Translated: CASSARQLQETQYF. The chain couples TRBV19 to TRBJ2-5, with D tentatively TRBD1 (5 bases). Germline values: CDR1 LNHDA, CDR2 SQIVND (reference sequence). The CDR3 extends over 14 amino acids. The V and J ends lost 6 bases and 2 bases respectively, with 13 bases between them.

The gene calls are TRBV4-2 and TRBJ1-5; D not certain. The CDR3 runs 15 residues. CDR1 LGHNA and CDR2 YNFKEQ come from the germline V gene. V was clipped by 0 bases and J by 3 bases, with 9 bases between them. The CDR3 region has the DNA TGTGCCAGCAGCCAAGAGGAGCTATCCAATCAGCCCCAGCATTTT. Translation gives CASSQEELSNQPQHF.

The table lists this clone with a few counts. This chain links TRBV27 with TRBJ2-3, with 7 bases fitting TRBD2. The CDR3 extends over 14 amino acids. V shed 8 bases and J 6 bases; nucleotides not matched to a gene: 11. Germline V gene sequence: CDR1 MNHEY, CDR2 SMNVEV (reference sequence). Here the CDR3 reads CASCYSGLSDTQYF. Here the CDR3 DNA reads TGTGCCAGCTGCTATAGCGGGCTGTCGGATACGCAGTATTTT.

The V call is TRBV5-5, the J call TRBJ2-7; a possible D gene is TRBD2 (5 bases). The CDR3 has 17 amino acids. The V gene's germline CDR1 is SGHKS and CDR2 YYEKEE (reference sequence). Trimming removed 1 base from V and 0 bases from J, with 17 bases in between. CDR3 in amino acids: CASSLLLASLRSYEQYF. In nucleotides, the CDR3 is TGTGCCAGCAGCTTGTTGTTAGCGAGTCTTCGCTCCTACGAGCAGTACTTC.

The table lists this clone with a few counts. V is TRBV10-3 and J is TRBJ1-2; 8 bases fit TRBD1. Germline CDR1 reads ENHRY; CDR2 reads SYGVKD. The CDR3 has 13 residues. V dropped 4 bases and J dropped 4; count of bases not matched to a gene: 2. The CDR3 is CAISGTGLYGYTF. The DNA for the CDR3 is TGTGCCATCAGTGGGACAGGGCTCTATGGCTACACCTTC.

V gene TRBV19 combines with J gene TRBJ1-5; 8 bases map to TRBD1. The CDR3 consists of 13 residues. CDR1 is LNHDA and CDR2 is SQIVND in the germline V gene (reference sequence). The V gene end was trimmed by 0 bases and the J gene end by 11 bases; junction bases not matched to a gene: 3. This CDR3 is CASSIDQTGAQHF. The CDR3 DNA reads TGTGCCAGTAGTATAGATCAGACAGGGGCCCAGCATTTT.

V is TRBV25-1 and J is TRBJ2-1, with 9 bases identical to TRBD2. The CDR3 loop spans 13 amino acids. Germline CDR1 MGHDK, CDR2 SYGVNS. Trimming removed 6 bases from V and 5 bases from J; junction bases left unmatched: 2. CDR3 residues: CASSRLADNEQFF. The CDR3 DNA reads TGTGCCAGCAGCAGACTAGCGGACAATGAGCAGTTCTTC.

This rearrangement joins TRBV28 to TRBJ2-1; the match to TRBD2 covers 10 bases. The CDR3 has 15 residues. V lost 3 bases, J lost 8 bases, and 7 bases stayed unmatched. Germline values: CDR1 MDHEN, CDR2 SYDVKM. The CDR3 bases are TGTGCCAGCAGTTTGAGTAGCGGGAGGAAGTATGAGCAGTTCTTC. The encoded protein is CASSLSSGRKYEQFF.

The rearrangement links TRBV29-1 to TRBJ2-6; 8 nucleotides align to TRBD1. Germline CDR1 is SQVTM and CDR2 is ANQGSEA. The CDR3 spans 15 residues. Trimming removed 7 bases from V and 0 bases from J; junction bases left unmatched: 5. CDR3 DNA: TGCAGCGCGGGACAGGAAGACTCTGGGGCCAACGTCCTGACTTTC. Translated: CSAGQEDSGANVLTF.

This rearrangement joins TRBV27 to TRBJ2-2, with TRBD1 matching 7 bases. This CDR3 is 15 amino acids long. After removal of 6 bases from V and 3 bases from J, the junction contained 7 bases not matched to a gene. Germline V gives CDR1 MNHEY, CDR2 SMNVEV (reference sequence). CDR3 sequence: CASSPRTGDTGELFF. As DNA, the CDR3 is TGTGCCAGCAGCCCCCGGACAGGAGACACCGGGGAGCTGTTTTTT.

Notes on this clone: One end of the junction varies from germline; a read error may be responsible. CDR3 nucleotides: TGTGCCCGGAGTGTTCCCGGGACTCACACCGGGGAGCTGTTTTTT. This encodes CARSVPGTHTGELFF. V and J are TRBV30 and TRBJ2-2; TRBD2 is a possible D gene (6 bases). The CDR3 sequence is 15 residues long. Germline V gene sequence: CDR1 GTSNPN, CDR2 SVGIG (reference sequence). The complete variable domain, with remaining parts taken from reference TRBV30 and TRBJ2-2, reads SQTIHQWPATLVQPVGSPLSLECTVEGTSNPNLYWYRQAAGRGLQLLFYSVGIGQISSEVPQNLSASRPQDRQFILSSKKLLLSDSGFYLCARSVPGTHTGELFFGEGSRLTVL.

The chain is built from TRBV4-1 and TRBJ2-7; possible D gene TRBD2, 5 bases. Germline CDR1 MGHRA, CDR2 YSYEKL. The CDR3 runs to 15 residues. The V end lost 4 bases, the J end lost 0 bases, and 13 bases lay between the germline ends. CDR3 in DNA: TGCGCCAGCAGCCCGATTAAAGGAGGCTCCTACGAGCAGTACTTC. Translated, it gives CASSPIKGGSYEQYF.

The J gene is TRBJ1-4, the V gene TRBV27; D is ambiguous. CDR1 MNHEY and CDR2 SMNVEV come from the germline V gene (reference sequence). Trimming pared 4 bases from V and 7 bases from J, leaving 7 bases between. The CDR3 runs to 12 residues. The CDR3 sequence is CASSSLGEKLFF. DNA of the CDR3: TGTGCCAGCAGTTCCCTAGGTGAAAAACTGTTTTTT.

To note about this clone: At one of its ends the junction is not consistent with the germline gene, which may arise from a read error. V gene TRBV7-7 combines with J gene TRBJ1-1; D unclear. Germline-derived CDR1 and CDR2 are SSHAT and FNYEAQ (reference sequence). This CDR3 region has 13 residues. CDR3 amino acids: CASSHDINTEAFF. The DNA of the CDR3 is TGTGCTAGCAGCCACGACATTAACACTGAAGCTTTCTTT. Full variable domain (missing parts from reference TRBV7-7 and TRBJ1-1): GAGVSQSPRYKVTKRGQDVTLRCDPISSHATLYWYQQALGQGPEFLTYFNYEAQPDKSGLPSDRFSAERPEGSISTLTIQRTEQRDSAMYRCASSHDINTEAFFGQGTRLTVV.

The chain has TRBV4-2 and TRBJ2-1; D is perhaps TRBD1 (6 bases). This CDR3 has 15 amino acids. Trimming took off 2 bases at V and 6 bases at J, with 14 bases between the two ends. CDR1 LGHNA and CDR2 YNFKEQ come from the germline V gene. The CDR3 nucleotides are TGTGCCAGCAGCCAATCACAGGGTGGTGGCAATGAGCAGTTCTTC. This translates into CASSQSQGGGNEQFF.

The chain has TRBV2 and TRBJ1-5; no definite D call. Deletions cut 8 bases from V and 1 base from J, with 12 bases between. CDR1 SNHLY and CDR2 FYNNEI come from the germline V gene. CDR3 length: 14 residues. This CDR3 is CASAPGRSNQPQHF. The CDR3 nucleotides are TGTGCCAGCGCCCCGGGTAGGAGCAATCAGCCCCAGCATTTT. Combining the CDR3 with reference TRBV2 and TRBJ1-5 gives the whole variable domain EPEVTQTPSHQVTQMGQEVILRCVPISNHLYFYWYRQILGQKVEFLVSFYNNEISEKSEIFDDQFSVERPDGSNFTLKIRSTKLEDSAMYFCASAPGRSNQPQHFGDGTRLSIL.

This chain links TRBV7-6 with TRBJ2-1; 7 bases align to TRBD2. Germline CDR1 SGHVS, CDR2 FNYEAQ. The CDR3 totals 15 residues. Unmatched junction bases numbered 4, after V lost 1 base and J lost 4 bases. The DNA of the CDR3 is TGTGCCAGCAGCTTAGGGCTAGCGGATTACAATGAGCAGTTCTTC. As protein: CASSLGLADYNEQFF.

The gene calls are TRBV7-2 and TRBJ1-1; TRBD1 aligns across 9 bases. CDR1 is SGHTA, CDR2 FQGNSA, per germline. The CDR3 runs to 15 residues. The trim removed 7 bases at V and 5 bases at J, leaving 11 bases unmatched. The CDR3 bases are TGTGCCAGCACCCGGGACAGGGAGGTCGGTACTGAAGCTTTCTTT. Amino acid sequence: CASTRDREVGTEAFF.

This clone was seen only a few times. This sequence joins TRBV5-1 and TRBJ1-2; D unresolved. The V gene's germline CDR1 is SGHRS and CDR2 YFSETQ. The CDR3 runs 11 residues. Trimming left V 0 bases short and J 6 bases short, with 3 bases between. CDR3 loop: CASSLADGYTF. CDR3 in DNA: TGCGCCAGCAGCTTGGCCGATGGCTACACCTTC.

This chain's CDR3 is CATSRFRDTYNEQFF. CDR3 sequence (DNA): TGTGCCACCAGCAGATTTAGGGACACCTACAATGAGCAGTTCTTC. The chain uses TRBV15 and TRBJ2-1; tentative D call: TRBD1 (6 bases). Germline loops: CDR1 LNHNV, CDR2 YYDKDF (reference sequence). This CDR3 has 15 residues. V dropped 2 bases and J dropped 2 bases, with 10 bases sitting between them.

V gene TRBV7-2 combines with J gene TRBJ2-7; 10 bases agree with TRBD2. This CDR3 has 16 residues. Germline CDR1 reads SGHTA; CDR2 reads FQGNSA. Germline trimming cut 1 base from V and 0 bases from J; bases unmatched to any gene: 3. The CDR3 sequence: CASSLGVAGGSYEQYF. DNA for the CDR3: TGTGCCAGCAGCTTAGGTGTAGCGGGAGGCTCCTACGAGCAGTACTTC.

This chain joins TRBV5-6 and TRBJ2-5; 7 positions agree with TRBD2. V shed 3 bases, J shed 1 base, and the junction held 9 bases outside the gene matches. Germline assignment: CDR1 SGHDT and CDR2 YYEEEE. The CDR3 is made up of 16 amino acids. CDR3 sequence: CASSWGGREIQETQYF. The CDR3 region has the DNA TGTGCCAGCAGCTGGGGAGGGCGGGAGATCCAAGAGACCCAGTACTTC.